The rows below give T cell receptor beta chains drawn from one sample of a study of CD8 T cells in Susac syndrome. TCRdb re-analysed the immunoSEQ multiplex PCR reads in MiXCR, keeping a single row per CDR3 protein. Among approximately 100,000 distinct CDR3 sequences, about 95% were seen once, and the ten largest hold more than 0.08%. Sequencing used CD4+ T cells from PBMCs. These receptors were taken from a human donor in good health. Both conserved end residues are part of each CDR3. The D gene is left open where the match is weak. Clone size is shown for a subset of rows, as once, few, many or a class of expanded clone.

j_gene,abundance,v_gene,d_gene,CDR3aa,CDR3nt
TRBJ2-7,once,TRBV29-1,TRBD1,CSVSSTGSSYEQYF,TGCAGCGTCTCCTCGACAGGGTCCTCCTACGAGCAGTACTTC
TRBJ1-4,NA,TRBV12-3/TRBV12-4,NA,CASRATRATNEKLFF,TGTGCCAGCAGGGCGACGCGGGCAACTAATGAAAAACTGTTTTTT
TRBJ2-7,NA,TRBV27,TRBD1,CASSRDRGSSYEQYF,TGTGCCAGCAGTAGAGACAGGGGTAGCTCCTACGAGCAGTACTTC
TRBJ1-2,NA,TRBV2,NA,CASSKDSNYGYTF,TGTGCCAGCAGTAAGGACAGCAACTATGGCTACACCTTC
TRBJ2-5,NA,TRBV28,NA,CASSGTVRETQYF,TGTGCCAGCAGTGGGACGGTTAGAGAGACCCAGTACTTC
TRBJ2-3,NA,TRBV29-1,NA,CSVWASGRDTQYF,TGCAGCGTTTGGGCATCAGGACGGGATACGCAGTATTTT
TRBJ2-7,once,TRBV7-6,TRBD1,CASSLDTGVTYEQYF,TGTGCCAGCAGCTTAGACACAGGGGTTACCTACGAGCAGTACTTC
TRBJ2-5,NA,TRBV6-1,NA,CASSRRRAPLGGRQETQYF,TGTGCCAGCAGTCGGCGCCGGGCCCCCTTAGGAGGCCGCCAAGAGACCCAGTACTTC
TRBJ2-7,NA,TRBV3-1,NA,CASRLSAGPYEQYF,TGTGCCAGCAGACTTAGCGCAGGACCCTACGAGCAGTACTTC
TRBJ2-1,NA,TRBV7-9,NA,CASSADYLEQFF,TGTGCCAGCAGTGCCGACTATCTAGAGCAGTTCTTC
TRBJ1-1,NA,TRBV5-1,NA,CASSESGGGTEAFF,TGCGCCAGCAGTGAATCAGGTGGGGGTACTGAAGCTTTCTTT
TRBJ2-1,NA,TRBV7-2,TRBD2,CASSQLAGGRNEQFF,TGTGCCAGCAGCCAACTAGCGGGAGGGCGGAATGAGCAGTTCTTC
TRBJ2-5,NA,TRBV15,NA,CATEATGSGTQYF,TGTGCCACCGAGGCGACGGGCAGCGGGACCCAGTACTTC
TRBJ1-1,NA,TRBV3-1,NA,CASSPYPGTLNTEAFF,TGTGCCAGCAGCCCTTATCCGGGGACTTTGAACACTGAAGCTTTCTTT
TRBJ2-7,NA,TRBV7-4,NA,CASSLALPPGFYEQYF,TGTGCCAGCAGCTTAGCGCTCCCTCCCGGATTCTACGAGCAGTACTTC
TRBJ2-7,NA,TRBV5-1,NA,CASSLMGTLSYEQYF,TGCGCCAGCAGCTTAATGGGAACCCTTTCCTACGAGCAGTACTTC
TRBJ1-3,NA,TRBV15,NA,CATSGGTLSSGNTIYF,TGTGCCACCAGCGGCGGGACACTAAGCTCTGGAAACACCATATATTTT
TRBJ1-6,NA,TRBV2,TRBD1,CASRAGTGRGSPLHF,TGTGCCAGCAGGGCCGGGACAGGGAGGGGTTCACCCCTCCACTTT
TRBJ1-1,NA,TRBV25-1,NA,CASSPAGGGVFTEAFF,TGTGCCAGCAGCCCGGCGGGCGGTGGAGTATTCACTGAAGCTTTCTTT
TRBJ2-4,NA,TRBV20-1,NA,CSAELPDRSKYF,TGCAGTGCCGAACTGCCTGACCGCTCGAAGTACTTC
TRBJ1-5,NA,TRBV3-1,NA,CASSQTGGNQPQHF,TGTGCCAGCAGCCAAACAGGAGGCAATCAGCCCCAGCATTTT
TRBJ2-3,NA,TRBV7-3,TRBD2,CASSQQLAGGRDTQYF,TGTGCCAGCAGCCAGCAGTTAGCGGGGGGGCGAGATACGCAGTATTTT
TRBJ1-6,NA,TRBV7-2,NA,CASSLIYGREGYNSPLHF,TGTGCCAGCAGCTTAATCTATGGCAGGGAGGGTTATAATTCACCCCTCCACTTT
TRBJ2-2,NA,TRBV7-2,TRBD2,CASSLARTSGRTGELFF,TGTGCCAGCAGCTTAGCGAGGACTAGCGGGAGGACCGGGGAGCTGTTTTTT
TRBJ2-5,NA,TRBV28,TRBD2,CASSGDYQQETQYF,TGTGCCAGCAGTGGGGACTACCAACAAGAGACCCAGTACTTC
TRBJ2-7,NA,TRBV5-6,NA,CASSLERISGEQYF,TGTGCCAGCAGCTTGGAAAGGATCTCAGGGGAGCAGTACTTC
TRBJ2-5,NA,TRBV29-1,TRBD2,CSVNKLAGGETQYF,TGCAGCGTTAACAAACTAGCGGGAGGAGAGACCCAGTACTTC
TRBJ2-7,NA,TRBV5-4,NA,CASSDRTGLRSYEQYF,TGTGCCAGCAGCGACCGCACAGGGCTGAGGTCCTACGAGCAGTACTTC
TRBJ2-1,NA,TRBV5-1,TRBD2,CASSVTGTSYNEQFF,TGCGCCAGCAGCGTTACCGGGACTAGCTACAATGAGCAGTTCTTC
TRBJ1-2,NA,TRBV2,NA,CASSEKGYGYTF,TGTGCCAGCAGTGAAAAGGGCTATGGCTACACCTTC
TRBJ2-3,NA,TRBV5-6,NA,CASSFSSVTDTQYF,TGTGCCAGCAGCTTCTCTAGCGTCACAGATACGCAGTATTTT
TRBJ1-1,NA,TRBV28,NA,CASREGTVPETFF,TGTGCCAGCAGGGAAGGGACGGTCCCTGAGACCTTCTTT
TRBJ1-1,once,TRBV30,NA,CAVEDTGNTEAFF,TGTGCCGTGGAGGATACAGGGAACACTGAAGCTTTCTTT
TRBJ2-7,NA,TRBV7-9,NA,CASSFLGNYEQYF,TGTGCCAGCAGCTTCTTAGGGAACTACGAGCAGTACTTC
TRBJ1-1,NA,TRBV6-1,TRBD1,CASSETGPMNTEAFF,TGTGCCAGCAGTGAGACAGGGCCCATGAACACTGAAGCTTTCTTT
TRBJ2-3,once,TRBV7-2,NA,CASSLSRDTQYF,TGTGCCAGCAGCTTGAGCCGTGATACGCAGTATTTT
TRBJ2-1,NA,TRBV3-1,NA,CASSQRLGIEQFF,TGTGCCAGCAGCCAACGTCTAGGAATAGAGCAGTTCTTC
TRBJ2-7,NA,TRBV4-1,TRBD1,CASSQRQGAEEQYF,TGCGCCAGCAGCCAAAGACAGGGGGCGGAAGAGCAGTACTTC
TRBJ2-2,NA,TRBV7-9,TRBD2,CASSPGLAEANTGELFF,TGTGCCAGCAGCCCGGGACTAGCGGAGGCCAACACCGGGGAGCTGTTTTTT